This paragraph reports one T cell receptor (beta chain). Its antigen is as yet unknown. The sample belongs to a study of molecular identifiers for immune sequencing clone quantification. Across the whole study: Sequencing covered four of five parts into which replicate RNA from about 20,000 or 100,000 naive CD8 cells was split.

Source material for naive CD8 libraries was roughly 18,000 to 1,100,000 sorted cells, with 10%, 30% or 50% RNA. The bulk TCR libraries were made with methods described before and with listed TCR primers. One entry per CDR3 protein, called by TCRdb with MiXCR from the PCR reads. The table has a few hundred thousand distinct CDR3 sequences, about a quarter seen once. Study-level points and caveats: Clonotypes topping 20 RNA copies carried over 99% of effector molecules but under 1% of naive ones.

Trimming cost V 3 bases and J 0 bases, with 12 bases left between them. The length of the CDR3 is 16 residues. CDR1 is LGHNA, CDR2 YSLEER, per germline. Material: naive CD8+ T cells from blood, with Jurkat cell RNA spiked in. As to subset: FACS-sorted CD8+CD4-CCR7+CD45RA+ naive T cells. The genes are TRBV4-3 and TRBJ1-3; no reliable D call. The receptor comes from a human donor in good health. Some libraries in this study had Jurkat cell RNA spiked in. The CDR3 spells CASSQDRASSGNTIYF. For the CDR3, the DNA is TGCGCCAGCAGCCAGGACCGAGCAAGCTCTGGAAACACCATATATTTT.